The TCR beta chain described here comes from a study of Graves' ophthalmopathy and Graves' hyperthyroidism (dated by TCRdb to the late 2010s). For context, the study as a whole: Peripheral blood was collected at initial diagnosis, before any treatment. The study used TCR beta repertoire signatures to distinguish Graves' ophthalmopathy from Graves' hyperthyroidism and to predict progression to ophthalmopathy. In total, under 150 blood samples were TCR-sequenced: under 45 ophthalmopathy, approximately 80 hyperthyroidism and approximately 17 hyperthyroidism-to-ophthalmopathy patients. To explore V-J signatures distinguishing ophthalmopathy from hyperthyroidism, a discovery set of roughly 98 patients (roughly 45 ophthalmopathy, about 57 stable hyperthyroidism) was enrolled. The independent validation cohort included approximately 19 hyperthyroidism patients plus 17 patients who later progressed from hyperthyroidism to ophthalmopathy. In five or six hyperthyroidism patients, T-cell repertoires of thyroid tissue and blood were compared. Following sampling, methimazole starting at 30 mg daily was administered to hyperthyroidism patients, and high-dose intravenous methylprednisolone was administered to ophthalmopathy patients. The roughly 94 discovery patients were randomly split 7:3 into training and test sets. Overall results and qualifications from the work: No statistical method was used to predetermine the sample size, and group allocation was not hidden from the investigators. In cross-validation, the 13-signature model distinguished ophthalmopathy from stable hyperthyroidism with just over 85% sensitivity and about 81% specificity, while in the test set the corresponding values were about 80% and 75%. In validation, the model predicted ophthalmopathy progression with about 71% sensitivity and 72% to 80% specificity; some 13 predicted patients were CT-confirmed with GO in a median of approximately six months. Most of the expanded thyroid clonotypes with a frequency above 0.001 were also detected in blood, and it was suggested that the thyroid immune response may be reflected by blood repertoires.

Comments on this clonotype: Its recognized antigen is unknown. The CDR3 does not end in the conserved phenylalanine or tryptophan, so this is likely a read error.

TCR beta CDR3 regions were amplified from RNA transcripts for repertoire sequencing. A first-round RT-PCR used HTBI primers with the Qiagen OneStep RT-PCR kit, followed by a second-round multiplex PCR, size selection and purification. Libraries were sequenced on an Illumina HiSeq2000 using paired-end 100 bp reads. The original pipeline was this. Reads were processed with SOAPnuke, discarding reads with adapters, uncalled bases, mean Phred below 15, or no exact constant-primer or identifier match. COPE v1.2.5 was used to merge high-quality paired reads. Each unique nucleotide sequence was treated as a clonotype, and MiTCR v1.1 was used to align the clonotypes to the IMGT TRB V, D and J references. Analysis was restricted to V-J combinations with a frequency above 0.0001, which covered 99% to 99.2% of repertoires. For each V-J combination, a TCR clonal expansion and chaos score was defined as the ratio of F50 clonal expansion to chaos observed in the TCRdist matrix. Welch's t-statistics and random forest were used to reduce features to more than ten V-J combinations, which were fed into a naive Bayes classifier. The Morisita-Horn index was used to measure how similar the thyroid and blood repertoires were. Clones were called with MiXCR by TCRdb after fastp trimmed the public reads at Q25, and only in-frame beta chains were retained. Rows merge per CDR3 protein into single entries with the most common DNA and genes. These V and J calls originate from TCRdb's pipeline instead of the authors' own analysis. The sample includes approximately 480,000 distinct CDR3 sequences, with over 13% observed a single time. Clones ranked in the top ten supply 9.5% to 10% of the sample.

Ophthalmopathy patients had moderately to severely active disease, Clinical Activity Score of at least 3, NOSPECS grade of at least 4, and disease duration under 3 months. Patients with other autoimmune diseases, uncontrolled infections, pregnancy or lactation were excluded from the study. Diagnosis was based on clinical symptoms, serum thyroxine, TRAb, thyroid ultrasound and orbital computed tomography. PBMCs were isolated from 7.5 to 10 ml of fresh peripheral blood by Ficoll-Paque density gradient centrifugation. Total RNA was extracted with Trizol reagent and quality-checked on an Agilent 2100 Bioanalyzer. At the junction V is shortened by 7 bases and J by 0 bases, with 12 bases in between. The germline V gene specifies ENHRY as CDR1 and SYGVKD as CDR2. The CDR3 length equals 15 residues, ends included. The entry retains the CDR3 DNA only, 45 bases that are in frame from base 1.

The sample taken for sequencing was blood. The chain joins TRBV10-3 to TRBJ2-2; the D gene remains uncertain. This receptor was obtained from a woman aged 25 to 45 with Graves' ophthalmopathy. Donor details come from another sample of the same person, matched by shared clones. DNA sequence: TGTGCCATCACCCCCACTTCTGCGAACACCGGGGAGCTGTTTGTT. Its protein is CAITPTSANTGELFV.